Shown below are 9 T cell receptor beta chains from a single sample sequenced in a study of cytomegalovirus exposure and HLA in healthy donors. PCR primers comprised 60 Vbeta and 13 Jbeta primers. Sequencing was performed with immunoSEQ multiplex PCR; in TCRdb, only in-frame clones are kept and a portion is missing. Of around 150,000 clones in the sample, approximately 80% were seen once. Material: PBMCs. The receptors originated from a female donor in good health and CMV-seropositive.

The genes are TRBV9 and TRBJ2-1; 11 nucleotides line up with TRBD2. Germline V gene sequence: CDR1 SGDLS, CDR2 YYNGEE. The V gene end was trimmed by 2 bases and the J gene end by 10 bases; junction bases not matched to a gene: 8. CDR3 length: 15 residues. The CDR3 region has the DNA TGTGCCAGCAGCGTTGAACTAGCGGGAGAGGGAGAGCAGTTCTTC. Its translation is CASSVELAGEGEQFF.

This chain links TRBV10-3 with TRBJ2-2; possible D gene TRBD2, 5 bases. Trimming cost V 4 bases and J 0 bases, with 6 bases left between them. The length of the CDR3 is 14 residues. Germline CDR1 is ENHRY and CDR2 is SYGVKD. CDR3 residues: CAISVAPNTGELFF. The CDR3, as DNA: TGTGCCATCAGTGTAGCGCCGAACACCGGGGAGCTGTTTTTT.

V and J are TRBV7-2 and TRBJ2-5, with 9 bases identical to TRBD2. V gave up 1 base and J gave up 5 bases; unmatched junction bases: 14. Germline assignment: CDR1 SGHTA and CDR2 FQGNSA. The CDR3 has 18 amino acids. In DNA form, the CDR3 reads TGTGCCAGCAGCTTAGTACTAGCGGGTTTTAAGTTCGGGGAGACCCAGTACTTC. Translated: CASSLVLAGFKFGETQYF.

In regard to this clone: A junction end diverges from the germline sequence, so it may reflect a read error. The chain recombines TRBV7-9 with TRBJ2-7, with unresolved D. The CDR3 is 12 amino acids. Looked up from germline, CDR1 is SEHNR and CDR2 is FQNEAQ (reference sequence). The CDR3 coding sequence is TGTTCCAGCAGCTCCGGGTCCTACGAGCAGTACTTC. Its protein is CSSSSGSYEQYF.

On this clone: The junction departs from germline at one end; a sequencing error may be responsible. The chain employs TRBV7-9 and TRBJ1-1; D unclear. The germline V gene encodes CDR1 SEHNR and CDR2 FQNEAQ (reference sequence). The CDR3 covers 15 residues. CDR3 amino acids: CSSSLGWREDTEAFF. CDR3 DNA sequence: TGTTCCAGCAGCTTAGGGTGGCGGGAGGACACTGAAGCTTTCTTT.

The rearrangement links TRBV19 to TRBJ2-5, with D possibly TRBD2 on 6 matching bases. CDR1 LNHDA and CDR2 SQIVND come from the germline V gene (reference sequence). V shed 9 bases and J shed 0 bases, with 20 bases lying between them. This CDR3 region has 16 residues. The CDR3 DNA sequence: TGTGCCAGCCCTCTTGCGGGGTCCCGGTACCAAGAGACCCAGTACTTC. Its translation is CASPLAGSRYQETQYF.

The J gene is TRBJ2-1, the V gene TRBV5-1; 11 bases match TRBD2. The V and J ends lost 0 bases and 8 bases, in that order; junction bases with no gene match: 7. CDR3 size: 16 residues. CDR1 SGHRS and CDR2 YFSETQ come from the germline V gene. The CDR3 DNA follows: TGCGCCAGCAGCTTGGGGGTAGCGGGAGGGCCAGATGAGCAGTTCTTC. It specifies CASSLGVAGGPDEQFF.

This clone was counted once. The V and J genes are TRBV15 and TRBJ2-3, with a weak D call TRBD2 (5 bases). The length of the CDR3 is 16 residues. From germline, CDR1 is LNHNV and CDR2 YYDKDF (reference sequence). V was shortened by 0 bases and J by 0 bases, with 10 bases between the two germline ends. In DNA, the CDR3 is TGTGCCACCAGCAGAGATATAGCGATAAGCACAGATACGCAGTATTTT. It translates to CATSRDIAISTDTQYF.

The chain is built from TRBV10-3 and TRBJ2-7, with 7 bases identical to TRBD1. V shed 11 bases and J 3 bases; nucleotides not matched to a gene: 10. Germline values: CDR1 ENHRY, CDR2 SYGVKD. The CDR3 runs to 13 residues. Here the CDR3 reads CAPFRPGGYEQYF. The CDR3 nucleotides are TGTGCCCCCTTTCGGCCAGGGGGCTACGAGCAGTACTTC.